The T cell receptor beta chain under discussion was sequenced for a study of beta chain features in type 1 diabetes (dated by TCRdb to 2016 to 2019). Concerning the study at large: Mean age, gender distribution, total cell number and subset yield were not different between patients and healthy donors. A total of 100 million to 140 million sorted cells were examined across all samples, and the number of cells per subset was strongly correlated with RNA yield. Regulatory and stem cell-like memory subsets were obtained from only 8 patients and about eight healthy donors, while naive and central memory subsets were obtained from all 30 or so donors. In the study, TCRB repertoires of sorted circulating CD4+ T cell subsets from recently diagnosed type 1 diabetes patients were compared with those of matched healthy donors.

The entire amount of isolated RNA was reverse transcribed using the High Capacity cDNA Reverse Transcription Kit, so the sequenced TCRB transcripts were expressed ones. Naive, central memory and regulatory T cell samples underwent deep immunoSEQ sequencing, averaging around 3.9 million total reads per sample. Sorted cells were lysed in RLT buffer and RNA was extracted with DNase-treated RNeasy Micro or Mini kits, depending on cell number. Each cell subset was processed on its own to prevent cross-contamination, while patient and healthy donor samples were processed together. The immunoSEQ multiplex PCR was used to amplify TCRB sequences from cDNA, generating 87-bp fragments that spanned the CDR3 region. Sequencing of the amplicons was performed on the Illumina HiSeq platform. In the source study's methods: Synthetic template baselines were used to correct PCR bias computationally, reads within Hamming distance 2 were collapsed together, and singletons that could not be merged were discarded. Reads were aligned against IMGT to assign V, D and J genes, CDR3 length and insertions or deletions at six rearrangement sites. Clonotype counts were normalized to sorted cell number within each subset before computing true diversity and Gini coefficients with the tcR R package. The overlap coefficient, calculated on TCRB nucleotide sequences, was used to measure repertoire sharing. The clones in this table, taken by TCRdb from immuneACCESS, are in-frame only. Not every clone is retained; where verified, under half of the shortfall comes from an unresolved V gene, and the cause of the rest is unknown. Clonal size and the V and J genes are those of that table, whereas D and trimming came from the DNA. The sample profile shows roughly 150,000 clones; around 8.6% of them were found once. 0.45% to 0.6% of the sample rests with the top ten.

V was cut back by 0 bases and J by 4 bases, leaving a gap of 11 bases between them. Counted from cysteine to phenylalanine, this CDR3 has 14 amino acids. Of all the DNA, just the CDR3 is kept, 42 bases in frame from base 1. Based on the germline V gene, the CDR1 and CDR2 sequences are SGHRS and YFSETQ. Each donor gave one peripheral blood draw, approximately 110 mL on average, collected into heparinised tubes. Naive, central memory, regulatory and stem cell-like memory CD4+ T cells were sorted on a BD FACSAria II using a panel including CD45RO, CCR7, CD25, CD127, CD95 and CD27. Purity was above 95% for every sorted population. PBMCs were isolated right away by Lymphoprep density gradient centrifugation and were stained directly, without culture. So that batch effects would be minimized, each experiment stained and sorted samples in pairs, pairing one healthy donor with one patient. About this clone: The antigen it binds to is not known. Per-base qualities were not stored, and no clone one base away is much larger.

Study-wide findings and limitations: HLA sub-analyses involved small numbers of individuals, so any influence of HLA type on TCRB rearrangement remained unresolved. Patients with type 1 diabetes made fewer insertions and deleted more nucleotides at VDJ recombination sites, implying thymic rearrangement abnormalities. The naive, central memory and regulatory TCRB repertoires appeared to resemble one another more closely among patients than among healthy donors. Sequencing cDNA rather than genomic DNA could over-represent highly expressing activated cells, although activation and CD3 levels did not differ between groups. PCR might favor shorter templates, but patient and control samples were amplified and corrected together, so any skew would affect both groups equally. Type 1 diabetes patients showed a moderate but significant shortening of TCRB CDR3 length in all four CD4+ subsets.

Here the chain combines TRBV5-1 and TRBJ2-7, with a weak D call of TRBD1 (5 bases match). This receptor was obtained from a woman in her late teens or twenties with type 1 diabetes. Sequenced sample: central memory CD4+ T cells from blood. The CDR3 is CASSLGQTFYEQYF. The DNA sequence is TGCGCCAGCAGCTTGGGACAGACCTTTTACGAGCAGTACTTC.